What follows is one T cell receptor beta chain and its context. The target antigen is unknown. Germline assignment: CDR1 SGHRS and CDR2 YFSETQ. V dropped 1 base and J dropped 3 bases, with 13 bases sitting between them. The CDR3 has 15 amino acids. The record originates from a study of cytomegalovirus exposure and HLA in healthy donors. Study details: Among the roughly 400 genotyped donors, 81% were placed in the Caucasian-associated ancestry cluster. General study findings and limits: Cytomegalovirus association was listed for around 180 TCR beta chains. The majority of TCR sequences were rare, yet some public TCRs appeared in many donors.

The primer mix had 60 Vbeta and 13 Jbeta primers. Generated by immunoSEQ multiplex PCR, the TCRdb table keeps only in-frame clones and is missing some. The data show about 130,000 clones, roughly four fifths seen once. The chain uses TRBV5-1 and TRBJ1-2; no definite D call. The sample comprised PBMCs. The sequence came from a man younger than 40 in good health and CMV-seronegative. This chain's CDR3 is CASSLKRGEDYGYTF. CDR3 coding DNA: TGCGCCAGCAGCTTGAAGAGAGGAGAAGACTATGGCTACACCTTC.